The TCR beta chain under discussion was sequenced for a study of blood T cell repertoires in COVID-19. About the research overall: The United States, Italy and Spain provided the acute and convalescent COVID-19 samples. Nucleic acid was either cDNA or gDNA, and it came from T cells, B-cell-depleted T cells, or PBMCs.

The germline V gene encodes CDR1 KGHSH and CDR2 LQKENI. The CDR3 is 13 amino acids. Trimming shortened V by 2 bases and J by 7 bases, and 8 bases separated the two germline ends. This clone was counted between two and nine times. In the authors' methods: Nucleated cell number was recorded as an estimate derived from reference gene primer amplification. The method was immunoSEQ multiplex PCR; TCRdb's version includes in-frame clones alone and lacks a portion of them. V, J and clone size derive from that table, while D and trimming were established from the DNA sequence. This sample has about 190,000 clones; around 82% occur once, and the top ten carry over 9.5%.

The chain uses TRBV18 and TRBJ1-4; D is unclear. Sequencing was performed on peripheral blood. The sequence derives from a woman of 80 years or more with active or convalescent COVID-19. In DNA form, the CDR3 reads TGTGCCAGCTCACCAGCCCGGGTTGAAAAACTGTTTTTT. Protein sequence: CASSPARVEKLFF.